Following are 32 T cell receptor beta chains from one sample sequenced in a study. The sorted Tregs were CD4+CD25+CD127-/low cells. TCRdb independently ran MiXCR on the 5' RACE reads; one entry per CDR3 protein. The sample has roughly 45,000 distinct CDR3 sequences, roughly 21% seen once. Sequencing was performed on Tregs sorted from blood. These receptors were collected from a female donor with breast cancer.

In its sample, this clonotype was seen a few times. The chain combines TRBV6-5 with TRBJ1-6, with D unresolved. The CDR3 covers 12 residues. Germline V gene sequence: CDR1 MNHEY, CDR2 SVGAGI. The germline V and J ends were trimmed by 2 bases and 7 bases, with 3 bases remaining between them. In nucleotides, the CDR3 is TGTGCCAGCAGTTACCCCAATTCACCCCTCCACTTT. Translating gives CASSYPNSPLHF.

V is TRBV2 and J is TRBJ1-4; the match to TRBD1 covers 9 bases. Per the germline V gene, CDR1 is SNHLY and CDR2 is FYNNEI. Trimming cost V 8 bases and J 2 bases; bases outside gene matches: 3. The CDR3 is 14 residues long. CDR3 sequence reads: CASADRGTNEKLFF. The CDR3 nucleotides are TGTGCCAGCGCCGACAGGGGGACTAATGAAAAACTGTTTTTT.

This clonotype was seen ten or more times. This CDR3 is CASSLRIGGRAYEQYF. The CDR3 region has the DNA TGCGCCAGCAGCTTAAGGATAGGCGGGAGGGCCTACGAGCAGTACTTC. The genes are TRBV4-1 and TRBJ2-7; 9 nucleotides agree with TRBD2. V trimming: 5 bases; J trimming: 2 bases; junction bases outside the gene matches: 10. Germline V gene sequence: CDR1 MGHRA, CDR2 YSYEKL. The CDR3 sequence is 16 residues long.

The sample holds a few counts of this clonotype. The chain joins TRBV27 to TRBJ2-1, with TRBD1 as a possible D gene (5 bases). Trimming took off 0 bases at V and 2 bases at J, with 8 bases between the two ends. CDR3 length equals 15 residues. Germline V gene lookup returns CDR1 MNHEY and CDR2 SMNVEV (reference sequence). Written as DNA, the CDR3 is TGTGCCAGCAGTTTATCAGGGGCGGCCTACAATGAGCAGTTCTTC. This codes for CASSLSGAAYNEQFF.

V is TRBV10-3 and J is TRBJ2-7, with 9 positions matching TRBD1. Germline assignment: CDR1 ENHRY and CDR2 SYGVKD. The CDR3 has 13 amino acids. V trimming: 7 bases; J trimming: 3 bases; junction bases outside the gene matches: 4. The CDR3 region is CAITRGQGYEQYF. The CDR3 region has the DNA TGTGCCATCACACGGGGACAGGGCTACGAGCAGTACTTC.

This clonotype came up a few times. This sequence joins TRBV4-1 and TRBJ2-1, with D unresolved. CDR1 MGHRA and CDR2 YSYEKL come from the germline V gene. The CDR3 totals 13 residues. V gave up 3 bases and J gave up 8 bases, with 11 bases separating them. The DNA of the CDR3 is TGCGCCAGCAGCCATCGGGTTTCGGATGAGCAGTTCTTC. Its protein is CASSHRVSDEQFF.

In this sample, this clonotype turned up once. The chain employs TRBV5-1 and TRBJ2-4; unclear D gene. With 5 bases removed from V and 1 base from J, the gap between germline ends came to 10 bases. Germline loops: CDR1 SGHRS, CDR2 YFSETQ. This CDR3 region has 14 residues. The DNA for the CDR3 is TGCGCCAGCAGACCAGCGTTCGCCAAAAACATTCAGTACTTC. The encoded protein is CASRPAFAKNIQYF.

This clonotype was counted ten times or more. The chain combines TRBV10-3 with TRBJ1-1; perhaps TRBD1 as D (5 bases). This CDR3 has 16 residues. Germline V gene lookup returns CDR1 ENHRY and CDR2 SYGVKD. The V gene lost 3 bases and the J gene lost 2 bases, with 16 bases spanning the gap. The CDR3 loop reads CAISDPHRDGNTEAFF. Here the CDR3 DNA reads TGTGCCATCAGTGACCCACACCGGGACGGAAACACTGAAGCTTTCTTT.

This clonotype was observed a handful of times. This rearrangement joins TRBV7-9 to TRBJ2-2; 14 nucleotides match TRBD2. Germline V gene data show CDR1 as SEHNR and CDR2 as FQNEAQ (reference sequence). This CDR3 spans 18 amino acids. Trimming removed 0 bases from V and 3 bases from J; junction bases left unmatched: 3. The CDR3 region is CASSLAPGLAGDTGELFF. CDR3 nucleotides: TGTGCCAGCAGCTTAGCGCCGGGACTAGCGGGGGACACCGGGGAGCTGTTTTTT. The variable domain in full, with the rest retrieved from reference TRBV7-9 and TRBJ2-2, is DTGVSQNPRHKITKRGQNVTFRCDPISEHNRLYWYRQTLGQGPEFLTYFQNEAQLEKSRLLSDRFSAERPKGSFSTLEIQRTEQGDSAMYLCASSLAPGLAGDTGELFFGEGSRLTVL.

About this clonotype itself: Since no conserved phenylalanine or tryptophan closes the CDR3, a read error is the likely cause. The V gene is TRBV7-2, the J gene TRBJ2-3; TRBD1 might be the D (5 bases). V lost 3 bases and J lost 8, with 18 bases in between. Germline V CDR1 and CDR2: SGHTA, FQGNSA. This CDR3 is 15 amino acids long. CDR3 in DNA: TGTGCCAGCAGCTTGGCAGGGTCCTTGTCGGGTACGCAGTATTCT. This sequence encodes CASSLAGSLSGTQYS.

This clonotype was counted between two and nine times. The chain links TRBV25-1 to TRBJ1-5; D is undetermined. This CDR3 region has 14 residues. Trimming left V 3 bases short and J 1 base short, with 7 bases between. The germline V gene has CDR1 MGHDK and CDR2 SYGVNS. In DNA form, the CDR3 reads TGTGCCAGCAGTGACAGGAGAAGCAATCAGCCCCAGCATTTT. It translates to CASSDRRSNQPQHF.

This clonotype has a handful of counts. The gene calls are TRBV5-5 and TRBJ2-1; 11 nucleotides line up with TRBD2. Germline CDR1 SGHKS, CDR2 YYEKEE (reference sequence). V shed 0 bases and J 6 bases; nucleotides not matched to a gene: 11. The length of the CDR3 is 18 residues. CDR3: CASSLVGLAVLVGNEQFF. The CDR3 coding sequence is TGTGCCAGCAGCTTGGTGGGACTAGCGGTCTTGGTGGGCAATGAGCAGTTCTTC.

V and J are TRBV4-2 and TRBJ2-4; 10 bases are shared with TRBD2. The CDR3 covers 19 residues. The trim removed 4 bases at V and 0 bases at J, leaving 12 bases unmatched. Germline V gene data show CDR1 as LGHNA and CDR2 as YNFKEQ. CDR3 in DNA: TGTGCCAGCAGCCCGCTCACTAGCGGGGCATCTCTAGCCAAAAACATTCAGTACTTC. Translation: CASSPLTSGASLAKNIQYF.

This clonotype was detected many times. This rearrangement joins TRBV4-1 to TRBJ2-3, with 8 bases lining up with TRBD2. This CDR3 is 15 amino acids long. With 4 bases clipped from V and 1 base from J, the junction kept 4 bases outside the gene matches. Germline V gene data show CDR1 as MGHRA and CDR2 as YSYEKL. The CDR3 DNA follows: TGCGCCAGCAGCCGGGTTAGCGGGGGCACAGATACGCAGTATTTT. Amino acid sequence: CASSRVSGGTDTQYF.

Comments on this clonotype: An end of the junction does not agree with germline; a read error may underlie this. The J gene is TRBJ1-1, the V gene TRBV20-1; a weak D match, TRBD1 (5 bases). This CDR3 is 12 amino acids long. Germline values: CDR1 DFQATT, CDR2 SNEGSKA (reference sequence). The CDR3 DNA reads TGCAGTGCTGAGGCAGGGTCCACTGAAGCTTGCTTT. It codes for CSAEAGSTEACF.

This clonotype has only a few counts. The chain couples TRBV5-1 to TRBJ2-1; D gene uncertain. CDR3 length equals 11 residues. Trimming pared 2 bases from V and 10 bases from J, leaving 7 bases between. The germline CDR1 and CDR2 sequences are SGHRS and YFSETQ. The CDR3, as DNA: TGCGCCAGCAGCTTCTCCATCGAGCAGTTCTTC. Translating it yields CASSFSIEQFF.

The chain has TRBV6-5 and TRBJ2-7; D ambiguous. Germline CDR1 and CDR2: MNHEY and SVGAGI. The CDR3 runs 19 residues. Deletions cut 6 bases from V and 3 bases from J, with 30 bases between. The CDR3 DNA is TGTGCCAGCAGGGCCAAAGGAGAAGAGAGCATTCAAAGCAACTACGAGCAGTACTTC. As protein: CASRAKGEESIQSNYEQYF.

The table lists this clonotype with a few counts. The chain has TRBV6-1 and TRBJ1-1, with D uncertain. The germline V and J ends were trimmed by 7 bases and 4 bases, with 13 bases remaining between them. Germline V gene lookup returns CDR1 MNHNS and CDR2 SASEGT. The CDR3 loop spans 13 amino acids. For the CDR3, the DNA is TGTGCCAGCAAAGGGAGAGGGCGCACTGAAGCTTTCTTT. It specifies CASKGRGRTEAFF.

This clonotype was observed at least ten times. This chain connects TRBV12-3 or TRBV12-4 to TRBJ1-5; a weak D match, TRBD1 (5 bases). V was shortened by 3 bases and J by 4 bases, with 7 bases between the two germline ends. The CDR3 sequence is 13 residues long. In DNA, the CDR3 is TGTGCCAGCAGTTTGGGGGTAAATCAGCCCCAGCATTTT. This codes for CASSLGVNQPQHF.

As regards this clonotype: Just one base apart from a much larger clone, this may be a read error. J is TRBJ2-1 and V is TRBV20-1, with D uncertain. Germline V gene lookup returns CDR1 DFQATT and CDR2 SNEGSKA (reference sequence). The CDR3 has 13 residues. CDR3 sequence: CSASENPYNEQVF. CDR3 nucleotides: TGCAGTGCTAGCGAGAATCCCTACAATGAGCAGGTCTTC.

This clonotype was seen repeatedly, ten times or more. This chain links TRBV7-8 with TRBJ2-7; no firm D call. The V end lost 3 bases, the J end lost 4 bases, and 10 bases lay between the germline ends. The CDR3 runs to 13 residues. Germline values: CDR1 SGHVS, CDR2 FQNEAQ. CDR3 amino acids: CASSFNGEYEQYF. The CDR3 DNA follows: TGTGCCAGCAGCTTTAATGGGGAATACGAGCAGTACTTC.

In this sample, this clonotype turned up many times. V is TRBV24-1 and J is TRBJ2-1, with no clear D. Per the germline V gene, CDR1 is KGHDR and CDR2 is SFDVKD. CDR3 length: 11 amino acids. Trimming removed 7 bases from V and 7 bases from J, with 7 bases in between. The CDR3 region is CATSWNNEQFF. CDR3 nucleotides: TGTGCCACCAGCTGGAATAATGAGCAGTTCTTC.

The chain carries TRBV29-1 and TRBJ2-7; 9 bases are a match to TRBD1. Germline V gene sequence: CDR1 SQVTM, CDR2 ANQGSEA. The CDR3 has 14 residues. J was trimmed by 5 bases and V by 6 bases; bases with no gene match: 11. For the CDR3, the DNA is TGCAGCGTCGCAAACAGGGGGCAAGTGGACGAGCAGTACTTC. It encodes CSVANRGQVDEQYF.

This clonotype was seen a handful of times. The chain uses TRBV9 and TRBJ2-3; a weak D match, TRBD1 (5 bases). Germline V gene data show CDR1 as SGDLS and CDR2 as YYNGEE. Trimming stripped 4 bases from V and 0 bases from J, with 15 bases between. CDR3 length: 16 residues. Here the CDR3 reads CASSKKTASSTDTQYF. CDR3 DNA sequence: TGTGCCAGCAGCAAGAAGACAGCCTCTAGCACAGATACGCAGTATTTT.

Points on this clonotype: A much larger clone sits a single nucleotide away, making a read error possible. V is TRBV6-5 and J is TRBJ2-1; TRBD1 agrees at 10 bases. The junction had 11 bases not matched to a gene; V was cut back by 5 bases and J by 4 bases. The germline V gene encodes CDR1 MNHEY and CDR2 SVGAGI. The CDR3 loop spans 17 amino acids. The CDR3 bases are TGTGCCAGCAGTGCCCCCCAAGGACAGGGGGTTTACAATGAGCAGTTCTTC. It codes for CASSAPQGQGVYNEQFF.

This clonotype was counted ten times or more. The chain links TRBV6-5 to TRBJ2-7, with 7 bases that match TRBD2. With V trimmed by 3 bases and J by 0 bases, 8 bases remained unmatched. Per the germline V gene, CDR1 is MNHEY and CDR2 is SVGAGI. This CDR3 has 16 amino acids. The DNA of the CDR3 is TGTGCCAGCAGTTATGGCCGGGCTAGCGGCTCCTACGAGCAGTACTTC. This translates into CASSYGRASGSYEQYF.

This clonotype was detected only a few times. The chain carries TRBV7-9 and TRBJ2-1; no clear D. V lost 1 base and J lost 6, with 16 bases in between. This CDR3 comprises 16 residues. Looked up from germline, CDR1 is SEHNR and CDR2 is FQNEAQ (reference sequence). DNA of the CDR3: TGTGCCAGCAGCTTAGTTCGCAGAGTCGGGTTCAATGAGCAGTTCTTC. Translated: CASSLVRRVGFNEQFF.

The CDR3 DNA is TGTGCCAGCAAAGACAGTGTTAACAATGAGCAGTTCTTC. Translated: CASKDSVNNEQFF. This chain uses TRBV7-2 with TRBJ2-1; a possible D gene is TRBD1 (5 bases). The germline V gene has CDR1 SGHTA and CDR2 FQGNSA. CDR3 length: 13 residues. With 7 bases removed from V and 5 bases from J, the gap between germline ends came to 12 bases.

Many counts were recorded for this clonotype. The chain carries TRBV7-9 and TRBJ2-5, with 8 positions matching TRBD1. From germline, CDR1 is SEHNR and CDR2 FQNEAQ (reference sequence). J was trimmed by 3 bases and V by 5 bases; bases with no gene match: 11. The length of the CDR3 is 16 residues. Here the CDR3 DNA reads TGTGCCAGCAGCCACCGAATGGACAGGGTGGAAGAGACCCAGTACTTC. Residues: CASSHRMDRVEETQYF.

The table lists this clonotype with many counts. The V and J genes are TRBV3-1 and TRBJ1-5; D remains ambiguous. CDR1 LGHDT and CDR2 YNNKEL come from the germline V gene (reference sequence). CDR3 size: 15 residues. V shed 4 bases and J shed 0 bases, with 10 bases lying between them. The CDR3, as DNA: TGTGCCAGCAGCCCTGACTACCATAGCAATCAGCCCCAGCATTTT. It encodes CASSPDYHSNQPQHF.

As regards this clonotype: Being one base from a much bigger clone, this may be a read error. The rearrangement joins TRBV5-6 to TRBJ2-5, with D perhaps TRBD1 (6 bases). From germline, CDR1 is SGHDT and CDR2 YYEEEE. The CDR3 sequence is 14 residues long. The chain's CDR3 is CARSLEQGKETQYF. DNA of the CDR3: TGTGCCCGCAGCTTGGAACAGGGTAAAGAGACCCAGTACTTC. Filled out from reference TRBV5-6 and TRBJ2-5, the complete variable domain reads DAGVTQSPTHLIKTRGQQVTLRCSPKSGHDTVSWYQQALGQGPQFIFQYYEEEERQRGNFPDRFSGHQFPNYSSELNVNALLLGDSALYLCARSLEQGKETQYFGPGTRLLVL.

CDR3 nucleotide sequence: TGCGCCAGCAGCCAAGATCGGCGGGAATGGTTCTTC. Its translation: CASSQDRREWFF. The chain links TRBV4-1 to TRBJ2-1, with D perhaps matching TRBD2 (6 bases). This CDR3 region has 12 residues. The germline CDR1 and CDR2 sequences are MGHRA and YSYEKL. V was pared by 0 bases and J by 15 bases, with 12 bases between.